Listed here are 25 T cell receptor beta chains from one sample, sequenced in a study of blood T cells in healthy people across ages. The second PCR ran about 6 to 12 cycles with a sample-barcoded 5' primer and J-beta primers. From the 5' RACE reads, TCRdb called clonotypes with MiXCR, one entry per CDR3 protein. The sample consists of fewer than 2,000,000 distinct CDR3 sequences, roughly 43% of them appearing once. Sequencing used blood. The receptors shown here come from a human donor in good health.

The chain uses TRBV28 and TRBJ2-1, with D maybe TRBD1 (6 bases). Germline values: CDR1 MDHEN, CDR2 SYDVKM. The CDR3 contains 12 residues. Trimming pared 10 bases from V and 6 bases from J, leaving 13 bases between. The CDR3 spells CATRQELNEQFF. CDR3 nucleotides: TGTGCCACCCGACAGGAACTCAATGAGCAGTTCTTC.

This clonotype was seen a few times. The V gene is TRBV14, the J gene TRBJ2-3; no firm D call. The length of the CDR3 is 13 residues. The V gene lost 0 bases and the J gene lost 7 bases, with 8 bases spanning the gap. Germline V lookup: CDR1 SGHDN, CDR2 FVKESK. The CDR3 sequence is CASSQDYQNTQYF. The DNA for the CDR3 is TGTGCCAGCAGCCAAGATTACCAAAATACGCAGTATTTT. The full variable domain, rest sourced from reference TRBV14 and TRBJ2-3, is EAGVTQFPSHSVIEKGQTVTLRCDPISGHDNLYWYRRVMGKEIKFLLHFVKESKQDESGMPNNRFLAERTGGTYSTLKVQPAELEDSGVYFCASSQDYQNTQYFGPGTRLTVL.

The chain employs TRBV6-2 or TRBV6-3 and TRBJ2-1; D is ambiguous. The germline V gene encodes CDR1 MNHEY and CDR2 SVGEGT. V lost 2 bases and J lost 3, with 8 bases in between. This CDR3 has 14 amino acids. The CDR3 DNA is TGTGCCAGCAGTTACCCCTCCCGCTACAATGAGCAGTTCTTC. Its protein is CASSYPSRYNEQFF.

The chain couples TRBV7-6 to TRBJ2-7, with D unresolved. The V gene lost 8 bases and the J gene lost 4 bases, with 12 bases spanning the gap. The CDR3 contains 12 residues. Germline CDR1 and CDR2: SGHVS and FNYEAQ. The CDR3 reads CASPPHKYEQYF. In nucleotides, the CDR3 is TGTGCCAGCCCTCCCCACAAATACGAGCAGTACTTC.

This clonotype was counted at least ten times. V gene TRBV7-9 combines with J gene TRBJ2-7; tentatively, D is TRBD2 (5 bases). Trimming stripped 6 bases from V and 2 bases from J, with 8 bases between. Germline CDR1 is SEHNR and CDR2 is FQNEAQ (reference sequence). This CDR3 has 12 amino acids. The chain's CDR3 is CASSFGTYEQYF. The CDR3 nucleotides read TGTGCCAGCAGTTTCGGGACCTACGAGCAGTACTTC. Drawing the rest from reference TRBV7-9 and TRBJ2-7, the complete variable domain is DTGVSQNPRHKITKRGQNVTFRCDPISEHNRLYWYRQTLGQGPEFLTYFQNEAQLEKSRLLSDRFSAERPKGSFSTLEIQRTEQGDSAMYLCASSFGTYEQYFGPGTRLTVT.

This chain connects TRBV7-8 to TRBJ2-1; D perhaps matches TRBD2 (6 bases). The germline V gene encodes CDR1 SGHVS and CDR2 FQNEAQ. Deletions cut 4 bases from V and 10 bases from J, with 23 bases between. The CDR3 spans 16 residues. The CDR3 DNA sequence: TGTGCCAGCAGCTCAAGGGGACTGGACAATACAAAAGAGCAGTTCTTC. The encoded protein is CASSSRGLDNTKEQFF.

The J gene is TRBJ1-1, the V gene TRBV27; D unclear. The CDR3 is made up of 16 amino acids. Germline V gene sequence: CDR1 MNHEY, CDR2 SMNVEV (reference sequence). Trimming left V 6 bases short and J 1 base short, with 18 bases between. CDR3 DNA sequence: TGTGCCAGCAGCCGCGTCACTTTCGGACCGAACACTGAAGCTTTCTTT. It translates to CASSRVTFGPNTEAFF.

This clonotype has at least ten counts. The chain carries TRBV29-1 and TRBJ1-1; D remains unclear. CDR1 is SQVTM, CDR2 ANQGSEA, per germline. The CDR3 has 10 amino acids. The V and J ends lost 4 bases and 5 bases respectively, with 5 bases between them. Here the CDR3 reads CSVVGTEAFF. CDR3 sequence (DNA): TGCAGCGTTGTGGGTACTGAAGCTTTCTTT.

The chain is built from TRBV5-4 and TRBJ2-3; maybe TRBD2 (6 bases). This CDR3 spans 14 amino acids. Germline-derived CDR1 and CDR2 are SGHNT and YYREEE (reference sequence). The V and J ends lost 9 bases and 5 bases respectively, with 19 bases between them. The CDR3 loop is CATTRDPGGDTQYF. Here the CDR3 DNA reads TGTGCCACAACCCGGGACCCCGGGGGAGATACGCAGTATTTT.

This clonotype was counted once. The chain recombines TRBV7-8 with TRBJ1-1; D might be TRBD1 (6 bases). This CDR3 is 16 amino acids long. The germline V gene encodes CDR1 SGHVS and CDR2 FQNEAQ. Trimming removed 4 bases at V and 0 bases at J, with 15 bases between. This chain's CDR3 is CASSSRPGAMNTEAFF. CDR3 nucleotides: TGTGCCAGCAGCTCTCGCCCGGGGGCCATGAACACTGAAGCTTTCTTT.

V usage is TRBV10-3 and J usage is TRBJ1-1, with D possibly matching TRBD1 (5 bases). Per germline, CDR1 ENHRY and CDR2 SYGVKD. The CDR3 totals 12 residues. Trimming cost V 3 bases and J 10 bases, with 12 bases left between them. The CDR3 DNA reads TGTGCCATCAGTGATTTTCGGGACGGAGCTTTCTTT. Protein sequence: CAISDFRDGAFF.

This clonotype was detected a few times. Since a much larger clone is just one base distant, this may be a read error. CDR3 residues: CANSVNTEAFF. The CDR3 DNA sequence: TGTGCCAACAGTGTGAACACTGAAGCTTTCTTT. The rearrangement joins TRBV6-1 to TRBJ1-1; D is uncertain. The germline gives CDR1 MNHNS, CDR2 SASEGT. The CDR3 loop spans 11 amino acids.

In its sample, this clonotype was seen a few times. J is TRBJ1-2 and V is TRBV2; tentative D call: TRBD1 (5 bases). This CDR3 has 12 residues. The V gene lost 4 bases and the J gene lost 6 bases, with 9 bases spanning the gap. Germline assignment: CDR1 SNHLY and CDR2 FYNNEI. CDR3 DNA: TGTGCCAGCAGTGGGACATACAATGGCTACACCTTC. It encodes CASSGTYNGYTF.

V gene TRBV14 combines with J gene TRBJ2-7, with 9 bases identical to TRBD1. V lost 5 bases to trimming and J lost 3 bases; unmatched junction nucleotides: 8. The CDR3 consists of 15 residues. Germline lookup yields CDR1 SGHDN and CDR2 FVKESK. The CDR3 bases are TGTGCCAGCAGCTCTTGGGACAGGGTAGACTACGAGCAGTACTTC. The encoded protein is CASSSWDRVDYEQYF.

The chain has TRBV5-1 and TRBJ2-3; 7 nucleotides agree with TRBD1. Germline CDR1 SGHRS, CDR2 YFSETQ. The CDR3 is made up of 17 amino acids. Germline trimming cut 4 bases from V and 4 bases from J; bases unmatched to any gene: 15. The CDR3 region is CASSPSPDRATADTQYF. The CDR3 coding sequence is TGCGCCAGCAGCCCAAGCCCAGACAGGGCGACAGCAGATACGCAGTATTTT.

The chain uses TRBV9 and TRBJ1-2; 7 bases are a match to TRBD1. Per the germline V gene, CDR1 is SGDLS and CDR2 is YYNGEE. The CDR3 covers 14 residues. After removal of 0 bases from V and 6 bases from J, the junction contained 5 bases not matched to a gene. The CDR3: CASSVGDRVDGYTF. The CDR3, as DNA: TGTGCCAGCAGCGTAGGCGACAGGGTGGATGGCTACACCTTC.

The V call is TRBV5-1, the J call TRBJ2-7; 7 bases are shared with TRBD2. The J segment lost 3 bases and the V segment lost 0 bases, leaving 6 bases of the junction unmatched. CDR3 length: 15 amino acids. Germline V gene data show CDR1 as SGHRS and CDR2 as YFSETQ. The CDR3, as DNA: TGCGCCAGCAGCTTGGTGGAAGGACTAGTCTACGAGCAGTACTTC. Translation gives CASSLVEGLVYEQYF.

This chain connects TRBV5-1 to TRBJ1-2, with 8 bases lining up with TRBD1. Per germline, CDR1 SGHRS and CDR2 YFSETQ. V shed 4 bases, J shed 6 bases, and the junction held 8 bases outside the gene matches. The CDR3 totals 14 residues. Here the CDR3 DNA reads TGCGCCAGCAGCCCCTCCGGACAGGGCGATGGCTACACCTTC. This sequence encodes CASSPSGQGDGYTF. The variable domain in full, completed from reference TRBV5-1 and TRBJ1-2, reads KAGVTQTPRYLIKTRGQQVTLSCSPISGHRSVSWYQQTPGQGLQFLFEYFSETQRNKGNFPGRFSGRQFSNSRSEMNVSTLELGDSALYLCASSPSGQGDGYTFGSGTRLTVV.

The chain uses TRBV15 and TRBJ2-1; D may be TRBD2 (5 bases). This CDR3 is 14 amino acids long. The V end lost 1 base, the J end lost 8 bases, and 12 bases lay between the germline ends. Germline V gene sequence: CDR1 LNHNV, CDR2 YYDKDF (reference sequence). The CDR3: CATSRALTRDEQFF. The CDR3 DNA is TGTGCCACCAGCAGAGCCCTTACTAGGGATGAGCAGTTCTTC.

This clonotype was detected only a few times. The rearrangement links TRBV29-1 to TRBJ2-7; D remains unclear. The CDR3 runs 13 residues. Germline V gene lookup returns CDR1 SQVTM and CDR2 ANQGSEA. Trimming shortened V by 3 bases and J by 0 bases, and 9 bases separated the two germline ends. The CDR3 DNA reads as TGCAGCGTTGAGAGGCCGGACTCCTACGAGCAGTACTTC. As protein: CSVERPDSYEQYF.

The CDR3 is CSARGIQGGGPQETQYF. The CDR3 nucleotides are TGCAGTGCTAGAGGCATACAGGGCGGAGGACCCCAAGAGACCCAGTACTTC. The rearrangement joins TRBV20-1 to TRBJ2-5; tentatively, D is TRBD1 (6 bases). The V gene's germline CDR1 is DFQATT and CDR2 SNEGSKA (reference sequence). This CDR3 is 17 amino acids long. V lost 1 base to trimming and J lost 1 base, with 19 bases between them.

This clonotype was detected only a few times. The chain combines TRBV20-1 with TRBJ2-1; D is unclear. The CDR3 runs 16 residues. V was pared by 3 bases and J by 0 bases, with 15 bases between. CDR1 DFQATT and CDR2 SNEGSKA come from the germline V gene (reference sequence). The CDR3 loop is CSASSLRAVSYNEQFF. CDR3 sequence (DNA): TGCAGTGCTAGTTCCCTCCGGGCCGTCTCCTACAATGAGCAGTTCTTC.

Concerning this clonotype: The junction does not match germline at one end; this may be a read error. The gene calls are TRBV20-1 and TRBJ1-2; D unclear. This CDR3 comprises 13 residues. The V gene's germline CDR1 is DFQATT and CDR2 SNEGSKA (reference sequence). The CDR3 region has the DNA TGCAGTGCTAGAGATATGAGGAGCTATGACTACACCTTC. Amino acids: CSARDMRSYDYTF.

The genes are TRBV7-8 and TRBJ2-7; 8 nucleotides align to TRBD1. The length of the CDR3 is 16 residues. Trimming cost V 5 bases and J 2 bases; bases outside gene matches: 11. From germline, CDR1 is SGHVS and CDR2 FQNEAQ. The CDR3 DNA is TGTGCCAGCAGCCGGACTCGGGACAGGCCTACCTACGAGCAGTACTTC. As protein: CASSRTRDRPTYEQYF.

A few counts support this clonotype. The rearrangement joins TRBV3-1 to TRBJ2-7, with D maybe TRBD2 (5 bases). In germline, CDR1 is LGHDT, CDR2 YNNKEL (reference sequence). The ends were cut back, 0 bases at V and 3 bases at J, with 18 bases in the middle. The CDR3 has 17 residues. The CDR3 coding sequence is TGTGCCAGCAGCCAAGATACGGGATTAAACAAGAGCTACGAGCAGTACTTC. Amino acid sequence: CASSQDTGLNKSYEQYF.